What follows describes a single T cell receptor beta chain. TCRdb's copy holds only in-frame clones and misses some; the assay was immunoSEQ multiplex PCR. The table shows 350,000 to 450,000 clones, with around 86% occurring only once. The treatment was: some 20 received Ad26.COV2.S at low or high dose, single or two shots; 5 received placebo; per-sample allocation not given. At day 63 after the first vaccine or placebo injection, samples were drawn. The data are from a study of Ad26.COV2.S vaccination and SARS-CoV-2 variants. Germline CDR1 SGHTA, CDR2 FQGNSA. The ends were cut back, 1 base at V and 6 bases at J, with 12 bases in the middle. The length of the CDR3 is 15 residues.

The sequence came from a person aged 18 to 65 who received the Ad26.COV2.S COVID-19 vaccine or a placebo. The J gene is TRBJ1-4, the V gene TRBV7-2; a weak D match, TRBD1 (6 bases). The sample consisted of peripheral blood, taken in a trial of Ad26.COV2.S vaccine versus placebo. The CDR3 spells CASSLVGARDEKLFF. The CDR3 DNA reads as TGTGCCAGCAGCTTAGTGGGGGCGCGAGATGAAAAACTGTTTTTT.